This T cell receptor (beta chain) was recovered during a study of cytomegalovirus exposure and HLA in healthy donors. The CDR3 covers 15 residues. The germline CDR1 and CDR2 sequences are SGHRS and YFSETQ. Trimming removed 4 bases at V and 3 bases at J, with 17 bases between. Use of 60 Vbeta and 13 Jbeta primers characterized the PCR. The data were produced by immunoSEQ multiplex PCR, yet TCRdb's version contains in-frame clones alone and is incomplete. The table lists about 190,000 clones, less than 90% of them singletons. The sequence came from a man aged 45-65 years in good health and CMV-seronegative. The genes are TRBV5-1 and TRBJ2-7; perhaps D is TRBD1 or TRBD2 (5 bases each). The sequencing input was PBMCs. The CDR3 spells CASSLGTDGLYEQYF. The CDR3, as DNA: TGCGCCAGCAGCCTGGGGACGGATGGACTCTACGAGCAGTACTTC.